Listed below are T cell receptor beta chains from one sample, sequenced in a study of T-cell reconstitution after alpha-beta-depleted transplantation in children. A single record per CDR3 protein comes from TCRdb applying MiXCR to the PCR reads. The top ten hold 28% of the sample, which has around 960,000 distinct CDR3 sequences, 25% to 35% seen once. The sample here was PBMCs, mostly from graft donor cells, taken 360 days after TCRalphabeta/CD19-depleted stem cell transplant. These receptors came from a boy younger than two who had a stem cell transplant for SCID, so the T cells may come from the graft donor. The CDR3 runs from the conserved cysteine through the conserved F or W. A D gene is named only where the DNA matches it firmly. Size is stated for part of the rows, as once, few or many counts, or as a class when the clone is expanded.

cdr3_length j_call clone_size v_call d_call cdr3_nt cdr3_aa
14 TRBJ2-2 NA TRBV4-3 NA TGCGCCAGCAGCCAAGGGGGATACAGCGGGGAGCTGTTTTTT CASSQGGYSGELFF
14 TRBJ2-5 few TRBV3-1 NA TGTGCCAGCAGCCCCATGATAGTATGGGAGACCCAGTACTTC CASSPMIVWETQYF
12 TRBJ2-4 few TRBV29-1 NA TGCAGCGTCGGGGTACCTTCAAACATTCAGTACTTC CSVGVPSNIQYF
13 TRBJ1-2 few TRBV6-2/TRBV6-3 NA TGTGCCAGCAGTTACATGTCCAGCTATGGCTACACCTTC CASSYMSSYGYTF
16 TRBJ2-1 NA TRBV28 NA TGTGCCAGCAGTTTATGGCCGAACTTCTCCTACAATGAGCAGTTCTTC CASSLWPNFSYNEQFF
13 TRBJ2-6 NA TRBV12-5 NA TGTGCTAGTGGGCGCTCTGGGGCCAACGTCCTGACTTTC CASGRSGANVLTF
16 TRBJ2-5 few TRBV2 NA TGTGCCAGCAGTACCGGAAGGGGTGGGGCCAGGGAGACCCAGTACTTC CASSTGRGGARETQYF
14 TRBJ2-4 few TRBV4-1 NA TGCGCCAGCAGCTCCGGGGTCCTGAGACACATTCAGTACTTC CASSSGVLRHIQYF
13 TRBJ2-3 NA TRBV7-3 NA TGTGCCAGCAGCTTAACGCTATTGGATACGCAGTATTTT CASSLTLLDTQYF
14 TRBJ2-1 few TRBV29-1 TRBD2 TGCAGCGTTGAAAGGGGACTAGCACTCAATGAGCAGTTCTTC CSVERGLALNEQFF
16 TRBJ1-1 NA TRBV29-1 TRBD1 TGCAGCGTTGTTCGGACAGGGGGCAGTAGGAACACTGAAGCTTTCTTT CSVVRTGGSRNTEAFF
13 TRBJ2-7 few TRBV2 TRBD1 TGTGCCAGCAGCGTGGACAGGGACTACGAGCAGTACTTC CASSVDRDYEQYF
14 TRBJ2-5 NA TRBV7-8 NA TGTGCCAGCAGCTCGGGGAGGAATTGGGAGACCCAGTACTTC CASSSGRNWETQYF
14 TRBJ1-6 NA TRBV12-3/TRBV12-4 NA TGTGCCAGCAGAAGGTCGGGGCTGAGTTCACCCCTCCACTTT CASRRSGLSSPLHF
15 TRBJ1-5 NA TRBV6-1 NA TGTGCCAGCCAGGTGGGGGGGTTGCCCAATCAGCCCCAGCATTTT CASQVGGLPNQPQHF
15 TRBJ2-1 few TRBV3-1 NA TGTGCCAGCAGCCAGGATTGGGAATTGGGGTATGAGCAGTTCTTC CASSQDWELGYEQFF
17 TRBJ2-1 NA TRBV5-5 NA TGTGCCAGCAGCTCCATTTTCAGGACAAGCTCCTACAATGAGCAGTTCTTC CASSSIFRTSSYNEQFF
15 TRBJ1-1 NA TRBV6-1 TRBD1 TGTGCCAGCGCAGCACCGGGACAGGGGAACACTGAAGCTTTCTTT CASAAPGQGNTEAFF
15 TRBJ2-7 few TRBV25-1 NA TGTGCCAGCAGTGAATTAGCTAGCCCTGGGTACGAGCAGTACTTC CASSELASPGYEQYF
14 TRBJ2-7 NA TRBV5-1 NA TGCGCCAGCAGGGGAGGCCAGCAGCGCTACGAGCAGTACTTC CASRGGQQRYEQYF
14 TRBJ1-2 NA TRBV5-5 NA TGTGCCAGCAGCTTGGCCTGGGGCAGCGAGGGCTACACCTTC CASSLAWGSEGYTF
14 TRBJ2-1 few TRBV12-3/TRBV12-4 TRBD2 TGTGCCAGCAGTTTGGGGACTAGCACCAATGAGCAGTTCTTC CASSLGTSTNEQFF
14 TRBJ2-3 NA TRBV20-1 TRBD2 TGCAGTGCTAGAGATTACGGGGGGACAGATACGCAGTATTTT CSARDYGGTDTQYF
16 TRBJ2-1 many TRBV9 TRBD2 TGTGCCAGCAGCCCTACCAGCGGGGGGGCCTACAATGAGCAGTTCTTC CASSPTSGGAYNEQFF
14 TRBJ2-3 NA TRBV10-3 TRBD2 TGTGCCATCAGTGAAGCGGGATATGCAGATACGCAGTATTTT CAISEAGYADTQYF
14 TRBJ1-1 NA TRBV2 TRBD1 TGTGCCAGCAGCGCGGGACAGGGGGCCCTCGGGGCTTTCTTT CASSAGQGALGAFF
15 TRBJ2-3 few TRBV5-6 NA TGTGCCAGCAGCTTGGGGCAGGAGGTAGCAGATACGCAGTATTTT CASSLGQEVADTQYF
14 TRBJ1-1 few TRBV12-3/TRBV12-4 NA TGTGCCAGCAGTTCCGTTTGGACGCGCGCTGAAGCTTTCTTT CASSSVWTRAEAFF
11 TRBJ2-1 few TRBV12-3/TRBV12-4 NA TGTGCCAGCAGTGACGGCATTGAGCAGTTCTTC CASSDGIEQFF
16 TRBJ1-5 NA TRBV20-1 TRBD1 TGCAGTGCTAGATCTTGGACAGGGAAGAGCAATCAGCCCCAGCATTTT CSARSWTGKSNQPQHF
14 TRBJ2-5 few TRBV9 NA TGTGCCAGCAGCGAGAACCGGGCTCAAGAGACCCAGTACTTC CASSENRAQETQYF
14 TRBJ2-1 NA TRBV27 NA TGTGCCAGCAGTTACACAGCGGGTCAGAATGAGCAGTTCTTC CASSYTAGQNEQFF